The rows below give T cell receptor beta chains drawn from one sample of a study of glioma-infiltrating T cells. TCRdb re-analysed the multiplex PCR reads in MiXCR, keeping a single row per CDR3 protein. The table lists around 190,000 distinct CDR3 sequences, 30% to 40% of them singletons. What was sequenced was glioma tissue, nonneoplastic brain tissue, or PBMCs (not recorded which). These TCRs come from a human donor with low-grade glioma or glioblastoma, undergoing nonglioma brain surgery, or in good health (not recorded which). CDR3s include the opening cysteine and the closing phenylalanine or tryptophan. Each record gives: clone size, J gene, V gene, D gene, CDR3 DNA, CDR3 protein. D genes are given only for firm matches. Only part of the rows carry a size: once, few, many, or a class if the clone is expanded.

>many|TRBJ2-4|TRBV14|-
TGTGCCAGCAGCCAATCAAGTCTGTTAGCCAAAAACATTCAGTACTTC
CASSQSSLLAKNIQYF
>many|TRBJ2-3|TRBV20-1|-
TGCAGTGCTAGCGGGCCCGCAGATACGCAGTATTTT
CSASGPADTQYF
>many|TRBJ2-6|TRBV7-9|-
TGTGCCAGCAGTTACCCCGGGAGCGGTGGGGCCAACGTCCTGACTTTC
CASSYPGSGGANVLTF
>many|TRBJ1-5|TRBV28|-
TGTGCCACATCCCCCTATCGCAATCAGCCCCAGCATTTT
CATSPYRNQPQHF
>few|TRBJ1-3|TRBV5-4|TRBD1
TGTGCCAGCAGCTTGGATCCAGGGGGCGCCTCTGGAAACACCATATATTTT
CASSLDPGGASGNTIYF
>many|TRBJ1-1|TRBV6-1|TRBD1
TGTGCCAGCAGCGGAAAGACAGGGAGGGAGCTCATGAACACTGAAGCTTTCTTT
CASSGKTGRELMNTEAFF
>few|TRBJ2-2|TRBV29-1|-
TGCAGCGTTGATGGCAGGAATAAGAACACCGGGGAGCTGTTTTTT
CSVDGRNKNTGELFF
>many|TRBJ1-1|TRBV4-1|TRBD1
TGCGCCAGCAGCCAAGATCCACAGGGGTATGAAGCTTTCTTT
CASSQDPQGYEAFF
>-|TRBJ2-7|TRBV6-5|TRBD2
TGTGCCAGCAGATCGGGGGGACGAGCGGGCTCCTACGAGCAGTACTTC
CASRSGGRAGSYEQYF
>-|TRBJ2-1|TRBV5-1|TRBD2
TGCGCCAGCAGCCAACCGGGACTAGCGGGAAATGAGCAGTTCTTC
CASSQPGLAGNEQFF
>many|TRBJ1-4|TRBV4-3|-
TGCGCCAGCAGCCTTCAGGACGGTGAAAAACTGTTTTTT
CASSLQDGEKLFF
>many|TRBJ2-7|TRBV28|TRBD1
TGTGCCAGCAGATCGACAGGGGTGAACGAGCAGTACTTC
CASRSTGVNEQYF
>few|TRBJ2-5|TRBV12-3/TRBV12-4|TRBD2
TGTGCCAGCAGTCCCGGGGCTAGCGGGAATAGAGAGACCCAGTACTTC
CASSPGASGNRETQYF
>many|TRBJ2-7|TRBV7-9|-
TGTGCCAGCAGCTCCGAATACGAGCAGTACTTC
CASSSEYEQYF
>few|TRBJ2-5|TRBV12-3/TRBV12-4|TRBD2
TGTGCCAGCAGTTTAGCGGCTTCGGGAGGGCCCGGCCAAGAGACCCAGTACTTC
CASSLAASGGPGQETQYF
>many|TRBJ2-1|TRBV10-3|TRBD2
TGTGCCATCAGTGACTCGCTGATGGCCGGGAGGGGAACCTACAATGAGCAGTTCTTC
CAISDSLMAGRGTYNEQFF
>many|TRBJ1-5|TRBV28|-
TGTGCCAGCAGTTTTGTGGGCAGCAATCAGCCCCAGCATTTT
CASSFVGSNQPQHF
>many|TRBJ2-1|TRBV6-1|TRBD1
TGTGCCAGCAGCCGCAACACAGGGGGCTCCTACAATGAGCAGTTCTTC
CASSRNTGGSYNEQFF
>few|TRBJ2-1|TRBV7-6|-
TGTGCCAGCAGCTTAGCTCCGGAAGCACTAGCCCATGAGCAGTTCTTC
CASSLAPEALAHEQFF
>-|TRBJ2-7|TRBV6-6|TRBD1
TGTGCCAGTTATCTGGGGACAGGACACTACGAGCAGTACTTC
CASYLGTGHYEQYF
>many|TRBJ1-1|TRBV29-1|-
TGCAGCGCTATCCGTCTGAACACTGAAGCTTTCTTT
CSAIRLNTEAFF
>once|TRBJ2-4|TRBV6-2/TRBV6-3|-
TGTGCCAGCAGTTACACGCGATTAGCCAAAAACATTCAGTACTTC
CASSYTRLAKNIQYF
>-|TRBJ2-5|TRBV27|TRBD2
TGTGCCAGCAGAGCGGGGACTAGCGGGAAAGAGACCCAGTACTTC
CASRAGTSGKETQYF
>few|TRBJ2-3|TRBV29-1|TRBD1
TGCAGCGTTGGGGGACAGACAGATACGCAGTATTTT
CSVGGQTDTQYF
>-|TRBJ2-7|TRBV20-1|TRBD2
TGCAGTTCTAGCGGGATTAGCGGGGGGAGCTCCTACGAGCAGTACTTC
CSSSGISGGSSYEQYF
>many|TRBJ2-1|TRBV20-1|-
TGCAGTGCCAGGACTATCTACAATGAGCAGTTCTTC
CSARTIYNEQFF